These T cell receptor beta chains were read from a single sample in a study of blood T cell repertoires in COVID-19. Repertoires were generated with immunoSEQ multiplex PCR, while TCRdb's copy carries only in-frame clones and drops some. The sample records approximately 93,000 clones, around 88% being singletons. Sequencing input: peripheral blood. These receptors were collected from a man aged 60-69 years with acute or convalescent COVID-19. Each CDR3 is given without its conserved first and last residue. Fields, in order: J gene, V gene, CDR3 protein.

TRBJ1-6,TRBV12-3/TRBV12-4,ASRSTGDSPLH
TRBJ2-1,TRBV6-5,ASRNGQGFYNEQF
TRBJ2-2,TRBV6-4,ASSILAGATGELF
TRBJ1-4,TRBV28,ASSNTRGLF
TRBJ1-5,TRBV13,ASSFGGTGGQPQH
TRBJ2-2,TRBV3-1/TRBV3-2,ASSQEKWSNTGELF
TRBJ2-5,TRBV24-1,ATSDTGRGQETQY
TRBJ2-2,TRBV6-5,ASSLNTGELF
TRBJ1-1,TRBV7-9,ASTRRQGRNTEAF
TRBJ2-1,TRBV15,ATSRDGEGYNEQF
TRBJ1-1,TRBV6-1,ASSEASGGHTEAF